The 26 T cell receptor beta chains listed next were all sequenced from one sample in a study of neurological immune-mediated disorders. Stated time point: technical triplicate 1. Each CDR3 protein gets one entry after TCRdb re-called the 5' RACE reads with MiXCR. The table includes fewer than 50,000 distinct CDR3 sequences, approximately 10% detected once. The sample was PBMCs. These TCRs come from a man in his 60s with HTLV-1-associated myelopathy (HAM/TSP).

This clonotype came up many times. The rearrangement uses TRBV15 and TRBJ2-4, with D hard to call. V was clipped by 0 bases and J by 0 bases, with 6 bases between them. CDR1 LNHNV and CDR2 YYDKDF come from the germline V gene (reference sequence). CDR3 length: 15 amino acids. CDR3 DNA: TGTGCCACCAGCAGAGAATATCAAGCCAAAAACATTCAGTACTTC. It translates to CATSREYQAKNIQYF.

This clonotype has a count of ten or more. The rearrangement links TRBV20-1 to TRBJ2-1; D ambiguous. This CDR3 region has 14 residues. V gave up 5 bases and J gave up 6 bases, with 17 bases separating them. From germline, CDR1 is DFQATT and CDR2 SNEGSKA (reference sequence). In DNA form, the CDR3 reads TGCAGTGCTCACAGAGGCGGTAGGGTCAATGAGCAGTTCTTC. Translation gives CSAHRGGRVNEQFF.

This clonotype was recorded at least ten times. The CDR3 coding sequence is TGCAGTGCCGGGGGCGATGAGCAGTTCTTC. Translating gives CSAGGDEQFF. The chain combines TRBV20-1 with TRBJ2-1; either TRBD1 or TRBD2 may supply D (6 bases each). CDR3 length equals 10 residues. V was cut by 6 bases and J by 8 bases, with 8 bases left in between. Germline V gives CDR1 DFQATT, CDR2 SNEGSKA (reference sequence).

The rearrangement uses TRBV7-9 and TRBJ2-3, with D perhaps given as TRBD1 or TRBD2 (6 bases each). CDR3 length: 17 amino acids. Germline lookup yields CDR1 SEHNR and CDR2 FQNEAQ (reference sequence). V lost 7 bases to trimming and J lost 0 bases, with 20 bases between them. CDR3 residues: CASIPTRRGSSTDTQYF. CDR3 in DNA: TGTGCCAGCATCCCGACTAGGAGGGGGTCTAGCACAGATACGCAGTATTTT. Looking up the rest from reference TRBV7-9 and TRBJ2-3 gives the full variable domain: DTGVSQNPRHKITKRGQNVTFRCDPISEHNRLYWYRQTLGQGPEFLTYFQNEAQLEKSRLLSDRFSAERPKGSFSTLEIQRTEQGDSAMYLCASIPTRRGSSTDTQYFGPGTRLTVL.

The genes are TRBV5-1 and TRBJ2-1, with TRBD1 matching 8 bases. Trimming at V came to 0 bases and at J to 9 bases, leaving 8 bases not matched to a gene. The germline V gene encodes CDR1 SGHRS and CDR2 YFSETQ. This CDR3 has 15 residues. The CDR3 coding sequence is TGCGCCAGCAGCTTGGCCAGAGACAGGGGAAGTGAGCAGTTCTTC. This gives the protein CASSLARDRGSEQFF.

This clonotype was found many times. The chain couples TRBV20-1 to TRBJ1-5; D gene uncertain. V was shortened by 3 bases and J by 4 bases, with 7 bases between the two germline ends. Germline CDR1 reads DFQATT; CDR2 reads SNEGSKA (reference sequence). The CDR3 loop spans 12 amino acids. CDR3 coding DNA: TGCAGTGCTAGCGTAATTAATCAGCCCCAGCATTTT. Translating it yields CSASVINQPQHF.

The sample holds many counts of this clonotype. V is TRBV15 and J is TRBJ2-7; weak D call: TRBD2 (5 bases). Deletions cut 0 bases from V and 0 bases from J, with 6 bases between. From germline, CDR1 is LNHNV and CDR2 YYDKDF (reference sequence). This CDR3 has 14 amino acids. CDR3 protein: CATSRDRGSYEQYF. The CDR3 nucleotides read TGTGCCACCAGCAGAGATCGGGGCTCCTACGAGCAGTACTTC.

This clonotype was picked up many times. The genes are TRBV5-1 and TRBJ2-5, with D possibly TRBD1 on 6 matching bases. The CDR3 is 13 residues long. Trimming removed 2 bases at V and 5 bases at J, with 10 bases between. Per the germline V gene, CDR1 is SGHRS and CDR2 is YFSETQ. The CDR3 loop reads CASSFQGQETQYF. In nucleotides, the CDR3 is TGCGCCAGCAGCTTCCAGGGGCAGGAGACCCAGTACTTC.

This sequence joins TRBV7-9 and TRBJ1-1; 9 nucleotides align to TRBD1. This CDR3 contains 14 residues. With V trimmed by 5 bases and J by 3 bases, 4 bases remained unmatched. Germline V lookup: CDR1 SEHNR, CDR2 FQNEAQ (reference sequence). The CDR3: CASSGGQGYTEAFF. The CDR3 nucleotides are TGTGCCAGCAGCGGGGGACAGGGTTACACTGAAGCTTTCTTT.

By frequency in the sample, this clonotype is medium-sized. The chain is built from TRBV6-2 or TRBV6-3 and TRBJ1-5; D unresolved. The germline V gene encodes CDR1 MNHEY and CDR2 SVGEGT. V lost 8 bases to trimming and J lost 1 base, with 15 bases between them. CDR3 length equals 15 residues. CDR3 nucleotide sequence: TGTGCCAGCCTCCGATCCCGAATCAGCAATCAGCCCCAGCATTTT. It translates to CASLRSRISNQPQHF.

The V and J genes are TRBV7-3 and TRBJ2-7, with D perhaps TRBD1 or TRBD2 (5 bases each). The CDR3 sequence is 18 residues long. Germline loops: CDR1 SGHTA, CDR2 FQGTGA. V was cut by 10 bases and J by 3 bases, with 31 bases left in between. CDR3 region: CANPQRFGQRGSNYEQYF. The CDR3 DNA reads TGTGCCAACCCCCAGCGGTTTGGCCAAAGGGGAAGCAACTACGAGCAGTACTTC.

This clonotype was observed many times. The gene calls are TRBV10-3 and TRBJ2-1; 8 bases are a match to TRBD1. CDR3 length: 15 residues. The J segment lost 8 bases and the V segment lost 0 bases, leaving 6 bases of the junction unmatched. Germline assignment: CDR1 ENHRY and CDR2 SYGVKD. CDR3 sequence (DNA): TGTGCCATCAGTGAGTCCCTAGACAGGGGACATGAGCAGTTCTTC. Its translation is CAISESLDRGHEQFF.

This clonotype occurred many times. The rearrangement joins TRBV7-8 to TRBJ1-2; the D gene is possibly TRBD1 (6 bases). Germline loops: CDR1 SGHVS, CDR2 FQNEAQ. The CDR3 runs to 13 residues. V was shortened by 6 bases and J by 5 bases, with 13 bases between the two germline ends. The CDR3 DNA sequence: TGTGCCAGCAGTACAGGGCGGGGGTATGGCTACACCTTC. This gives the protein CASSTGRGYGYTF.

At least ten counts were recorded for this clonotype. V gene TRBV27 combines with J gene TRBJ1-1; 7 bases line up with TRBD1. V shed 5 bases and J 4 bases; nucleotides not matched to a gene: 7. Per germline, CDR1 MNHEY and CDR2 SMNVEV (reference sequence). The CDR3 loop spans 14 amino acids. The CDR3: CASSGTGEVTEAFF. As DNA, the CDR3 is TGTGCCAGCAGTGGCACAGGGGAAGTCACTGAAGCTTTCTTT.

This clonotype was counted ten times or more. The chain links TRBV28 to TRBJ2-4; D is perhaps TRBD1 or TRBD2 (6 bases each). The CDR3 is made up of 15 amino acids. The V end lost 2 bases, the J end lost 0 bases, and 8 bases lay between the germline ends. The germline CDR1 and CDR2 sequences are MDHEN and SYDVKM. CDR3: CASSLRGVAKNIQYF. In DNA form, the CDR3 reads TGTGCCAGCAGTTTAAGGGGGGTAGCCAAAAACATTCAGTACTTC. The full variable domain, with the rest looked up from reference TRBV28 and TRBJ2-4, is DVKVTQSSRYLVKRTGEKVFLECVQDMDHENMFWYRQDPGLGLRLIYFSYDVKMKEKGDIPEGYSVSREKKERFSLILESASTNQTSMYLCASSLRGVAKNIQYFGAGTRLSVL.

The chain recombines TRBV4-1 with TRBJ2-1, with TRBD2 identical over 11 bases. The CDR3 has 19 amino acids. Germline V lookup: CDR1 MGHRA, CDR2 YSYEKL. With V trimmed by 4 bases and J by 0 bases, 11 bases remained unmatched. The chain's CDR3 is CASSPGLAGGLLSYNEQFF. The CDR3, as DNA: TGCGCCAGCAGCCCGGGGCTAGCGGGAGGATTACTCTCCTACAATGAGCAGTTCTTC.

This clonotype was counted ten times or more. The CDR3 DNA is TGTGCCAGCGGGACCCAGCGGAGCTCCTACGAGCAGTACTTC. Translating it yields CASGTQRSSYEQYF. The chain links TRBV6-5 to TRBJ2-7, with D perhaps given as TRBD1 or TRBD2 (5 bases each). This CDR3 is built from 14 residues. Between the trimmed V and J ends, which lost 8 bases and 0 bases, there was a span of 14 bases. Per the germline V gene, CDR1 is MNHEY and CDR2 is SVGAGI.

This clonotype has a count of ten or more. This chain uses TRBV7-2 with TRBJ2-5, with 10 nucleotides matching TRBD2. CDR3 size: 16 residues. From germline, CDR1 is SGHTA and CDR2 FQGNSA. V was pared by 3 bases and J by 3 bases, with 7 bases of the junction left unmatched. CDR3 bases: TGTGCCAGCAGCTTTCCCGGGACTAGCGCTAAAGAGACCCAGTACTTC. Its translation is CASSFPGTSAKETQYF.

This clonotype has at least ten counts. The chain links TRBV5-6 to TRBJ2-5, with 7 bases lining up with TRBD2. Germline V gene data show CDR1 as SGHDT and CDR2 as YYEEEE. With 4 bases clipped from V and 5 bases from J, the junction kept 14 bases outside the gene matches. The CDR3 has 16 amino acids. For the CDR3, the DNA is TGTGCCAGCAGCCAGAGGGGTGGGGGACTAATGGAGACCCAGTACTTC. Translated, it gives CASSQRGGGLMETQYF. Variable domain in full (rest from reference TRBV5-6 and TRBJ2-5): DAGVTQSPTHLIKTRGQQVTLRCSPKSGHDTVSWYQQALGQGPQFIFQYYEEEERQRGNFPDRFSGHQFPNYSSELNVNALLLGDSALYLCASSQRGGGLMETQYFGPGTRLLVL.

This clonotype was detected many times. This rearrangement joins TRBV28 to TRBJ2-5; D gene uncertain. Per the germline V gene, CDR1 is MDHEN and CDR2 is SYDVKM. This CDR3 region has 10 residues. The V gene lost 5 bases and the J gene lost 7 bases, with 5 bases spanning the gap. Here the CDR3 reads CASSGWTQYF. The CDR3 DNA sequence: TGTGCCAGCAGTGGGTGGACCCAGTACTTC.

This clonotype was observed at least ten times. The chain carries TRBV7-8 and TRBJ2-4; no definite D call. V dropped 3 bases and J dropped 0 bases, with 12 bases sitting between them. Germline V gene sequence: CDR1 SGHVS, CDR2 FQNEAQ. This CDR3 is built from 16 residues. The CDR3 protein is CASSFDKTIAKNIQYF. The CDR3 DNA is TGTGCCAGCAGCTTCGACAAGACCATAGCCAAAAACATTCAGTACTTC.

At least ten counts were recorded for this clonotype. The V call is TRBV20-1, the J call TRBJ2-7; maybe TRBD2 (5 bases). The V gene's germline CDR1 is DFQATT and CDR2 SNEGSKA (reference sequence). This CDR3 contains 14 residues. Trimming pared 0 bases from V and 3 bases from J, leaving 12 bases between. CDR3: CSARDKDWSYEQYF. DNA for the CDR3: TGCAGTGCTAGAGATAAGGACTGGAGCTACGAGCAGTACTTC.

This clonotype has ten or more counts. The chain has TRBV5-1 and TRBJ1-1, with D perhaps TRBD1 (5 bases). Deletions cut 4 bases from V and 1 base from J, with 11 bases between. The CDR3 has 14 residues. Germline V gene lookup returns CDR1 SGHRS and CDR2 YFSETQ. CDR3 residues: CASSPRGGNTEAFF. CDR3 DNA sequence: TGCGCCAGCAGCCCCCGGGGGGGGAACACTGAAGCTTTCTTT. Together with reference TRBV5-1 and TRBJ1-1, the CDR3 gives the full variable domain: KAGVTQTPRYLIKTRGQQVTLSCSPISGHRSVSWYQQTPGQGLQFLFEYFSETQRNKGNFPGRFSGRQFSNSRSEMNVSTLELGDSALYLCASSPRGGNTEAFFGQGTRLTVV.

There are many counts of this clonotype. V and J are TRBV7-9 and TRBJ2-2, with D unresolved. This CDR3 spans 16 amino acids. Germline V gene data show CDR1 as SEHNR and CDR2 as FQNEAQ (reference sequence). The germline V and J ends were trimmed by 0 bases and 7 bases, with 15 bases remaining between them. CDR3 sequence: CASSLAPRAGDGELFF. CDR3 in DNA: TGTGCCAGCAGCTTAGCTCCCCGCGCCGGCGACGGGGAGCTGTTTTTT.

This clonotype has just a few counts. This chain joins TRBV19 and TRBJ2-2; D is possibly TRBD1 (5 bases). The CDR3 runs 14 residues. Trimming took off 5 bases at V and 2 bases at J, with 9 bases between the two ends. The V gene's germline CDR1 is LNHDA and CDR2 SQIVND (reference sequence). CDR3 bases: TGTGCCAGTAGTTATCAGGGCAACACCGGGGAGCTGTTTTTT. It translates to CASSYQGNTGELFF.

A note on this clonotype: Germline is not matched at one junction end, which may reflect a read error. This chain uses TRBV4-1 with TRBJ2-1; 8 nucleotides agree with TRBD2. The germline gives CDR1 MGHRA, CDR2 YSYEKL. This CDR3 comprises 13 residues. The CDR3 loop is CAGSQAGVYEQFF. Written as DNA, the CDR3 is TGCGCCGGCAGCCAAGCGGGGGTCTATGAGCAGTTCTTC.